The clone carrying this T cell receptor beta chain was found once. The source of the sample is a study of blood T cell repertoires in COVID-19. TCRdb's table, derived via immunoSEQ multiplex PCR, lists solely in-frame clones and lacks some. The table includes just under 40,000 clones, roughly 94% detected once. Germline values: CDR1 LNHDA, CDR2 SQIVND (reference sequence). Trimming took off 5 bases at V and 6 bases at J, with 36 bases between the two ends. The CDR3 contains 21 residues. The genes are TRBV19 and TRBJ2-3; D may be TRBD1 or TRBD2 (9 bases each). The source material was peripheral blood. The sequence was obtained from a human donor with active COVID-19. The donor label of this sample is uncertain. CDR3 amino acids: CASSETTGGGSGGSARDTQYF. CDR3 sequence (DNA): TGTGCCAGTAGTGAAACCACAGGGGGCGGTAGCGGGGGATCTGCCCGGGATACGCAGTATTTT.